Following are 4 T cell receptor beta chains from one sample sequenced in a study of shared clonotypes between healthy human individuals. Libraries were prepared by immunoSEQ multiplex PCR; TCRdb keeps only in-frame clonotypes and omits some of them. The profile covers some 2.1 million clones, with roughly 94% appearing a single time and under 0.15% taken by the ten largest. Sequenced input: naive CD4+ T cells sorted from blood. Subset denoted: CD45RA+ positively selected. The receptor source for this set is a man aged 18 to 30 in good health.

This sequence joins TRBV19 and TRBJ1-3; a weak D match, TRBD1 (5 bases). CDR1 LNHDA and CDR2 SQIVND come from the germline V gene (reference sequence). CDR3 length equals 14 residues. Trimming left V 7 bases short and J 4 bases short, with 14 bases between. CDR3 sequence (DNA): TGTGCCAGTACCCCAGGGCACTCAGGAAACACCATATATTTT. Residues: CASTPGHSGNTIYF.

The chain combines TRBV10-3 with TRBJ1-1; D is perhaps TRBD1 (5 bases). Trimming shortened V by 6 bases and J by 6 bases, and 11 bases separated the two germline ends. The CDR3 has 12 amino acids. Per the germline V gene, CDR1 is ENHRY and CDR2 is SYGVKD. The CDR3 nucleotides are TGTGCCATCAGGTCCGGGACCCCTGAAGCTTTCTTT. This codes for CAIRSGTPEAFF.

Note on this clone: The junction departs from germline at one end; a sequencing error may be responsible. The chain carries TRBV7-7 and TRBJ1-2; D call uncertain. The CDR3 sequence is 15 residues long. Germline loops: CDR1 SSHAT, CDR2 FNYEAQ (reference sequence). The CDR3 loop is CASSPLGPGDYGYTF. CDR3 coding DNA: TGTGCTAGCAGCCCTTTAGGGCCCGGGGACTATGGCTACACCTTC.

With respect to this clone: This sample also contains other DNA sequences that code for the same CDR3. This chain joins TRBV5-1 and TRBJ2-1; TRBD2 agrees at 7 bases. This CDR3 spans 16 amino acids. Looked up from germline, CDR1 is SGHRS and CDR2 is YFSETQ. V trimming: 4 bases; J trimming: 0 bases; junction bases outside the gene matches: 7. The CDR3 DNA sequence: TGCGCCAGCAGCCCCAGCGGCGGGAGCTCCTACAATGAGCAGTTCTTC. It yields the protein CASSPSGGSSYNEQFF.